This T cell receptor beta chain was retrieved from a study of T cell changes during pregnancy in multiple sclerosis. This clone was found many times. Only in-frame clones appear in the TCRdb table, and some are missing; sequencing was by immunoSEQ multiplex PCR. Of 50,000 to 60,000 clones listed, around nine tenths are singletons. Trimming stripped 4 bases from V and 5 bases from J, with 17 bases between. This CDR3 has 15 residues. Germline V CDR1 and CDR2: SGHDN, FVKESK. The chain recombines TRBV14 with TRBJ2-5, with D maybe TRBD1 (5 bases). This sequence was found in a female donor with multiple sclerosis, enrolled in a pregnancy study. The sample consisted of peripheral blood, taken after pregnancy. CDR3 DNA: TGTGCCAGCAGCCGAACCTCGACAGCCTGGGAGACCCAGTACTTC. Its protein is CASSRTSTAWETQYF.